A selection of T cell receptor beta chains follows, all from one sample in a study of radiotherapy plus CTLA-4 blockade in lung cancer. Method: immunoSEQ multiplex PCR; TCRdb's copy keeps in-frame clones and lacks some. The table records 120,000 or so clones, approximately 80% of them present only once. The sample here was peripheral blood, taken from a patient treated with radiotherapy plus ipilimumab. These receptors all stem from a human donor with non-small cell lung cancer who had a partial response to radiotherapy plus ipilimumab. Both conserved end residues are part of each CDR3. A D gene is named only where the DNA matches it firmly. For some rows the clone size is stated as once, few or many, or as a class when expanded; others skip it.

D gene: TRBD1
V gene: TRBV6-5
clone size: -
J gene: TRBJ1-4
CDR3 protein: CASSRTGDYEKLFF
CDR3 DNA: TGTGCCAGCAGTCGTACAGGGGATTATGAAAAACTGTTTTTT

D gene: TRBD1
V gene: TRBV15
clone size: -
J gene: TRBJ2-3
CDR3 protein: CATSSATGAPTDTQYF
CDR3 DNA: TGTGCCACCAGCTCGGCGACAGGGGCCCCCACAGATACGCAGTATTTT

D gene: -
V gene: TRBV28
clone size: -
J gene: TRBJ1-5
CDR3 protein: CASSDGPGDNQPQHF
CDR3 DNA: TGTGCCAGCAGTGATGGACCGGGGGACAATCAGCCCCAGCATTTT

D gene: TRBD2
V gene: TRBV20-1
clone size: few
J gene: TRBJ2-1
CDR3 protein: CSARLSGTEFF
CDR3 DNA: TGCAGTGCAAGACTAAGCGGGACGGAGTTCTTC

D gene: -
V gene: TRBV11-2
clone size: -
J gene: TRBJ2-1
CDR3 protein: CASSLEVPTGGEQFF
CDR3 DNA: TGTGCCAGCAGCTTAGAAGTTCCTACCGGGGGAGAGCAGTTCTTC

D gene: -
V gene: TRBV5-6
clone size: many
J gene: TRBJ2-7
CDR3 protein: CASSSRSREQYF
CDR3 DNA: TGTGCCAGCAGCTCGCGTAGTCGGGAGCAGTACTTC

D gene: -
V gene: TRBV28
clone size: -
J gene: TRBJ2-7
CDR3 protein: CASSLQGYEQYF
CDR3 DNA: TGTGCCAGCAGTTTACAGGGGTACGAGCAGTACTTC

D gene: -
V gene: TRBV27
clone size: once
J gene: TRBJ1-1
CDR3 protein: CASSLRALQGSRNTEAFF
CDR3 DNA: TGTGCCAGCAGTTTAAGGGCCCTACAGGGATCGAGGAACACTGAAGCTTTCTTT

D gene: -
V gene: TRBV4-1
clone size: -
J gene: TRBJ1-4
CDR3 protein: CASSQAWGREKLFF
CDR3 DNA: TGCGCCAGCAGCCAAGCCTGGGGCCGAGAAAAACTGTTTTTT

D gene: -
V gene: TRBV15
clone size: -
J gene: TRBJ1-1
CDR3 protein: CATSGHRTEAFF
CDR3 DNA: TGTGCCACCAGCGGACACCGCACTGAAGCTTTCTTT

D gene: TRBD1
V gene: TRBV12-5
clone size: -
J gene: TRBJ2-2
CDR3 protein: CASGLVGLVGGGTGELFF
CDR3 DNA: TGTGCTAGTGGTTTGGTGGGATTGGTAGGGGGCGGCACCGGGGAGCTGTTTTTT

D gene: -
V gene: TRBV14
clone size: once
J gene: TRBJ2-3
CDR3 protein: CASSQGLAGRTDTQYF
CDR3 DNA: TGTGCCAGCAGCCAAGGGTTGGCGGGGCGCACAGATACGCAGTATTTT

D gene: -
V gene: TRBV28
clone size: -
J gene: TRBJ1-2
CDR3 protein: CASSLGRWRAYGYTF
CDR3 DNA: TGTGCCAGCAGTTTGGGTCGTTGGAGGGCCTATGGCTACACCTTC

D gene: -
V gene: TRBV9
clone size: -
J gene: TRBJ1-2
CDR3 protein: CASSVTLAGANYTF
CDR3 DNA: TGTGCCAGCAGCGTAACCCTGGCTGGGGCTAACTACACCTTC

D gene: TRBD2
V gene: TRBV27
clone size: -
J gene: TRBJ2-1
CDR3 protein: CASSWVAGGSNEQFF
CDR3 DNA: TGTGCCAGCAGTTGGGTGGCGGGAGGATCCAATGAGCAGTTCTTC

D gene: -
V gene: TRBV9
clone size: -
J gene: TRBJ2-1
CDR3 protein: CASSVGSPGNEQFF
CDR3 DNA: TGTGCCAGCAGCGTAGGGTCCCCCGGCAATGAGCAGTTCTTC

D gene: TRBD2
V gene: TRBV7-2
clone size: -
J gene: TRBJ2-3
CDR3 protein: CASSQRKAGGTDTQYF
CDR3 DNA: TGTGCCAGCAGCCAGCGTAAGGCGGGAGGAACAGATACGCAGTATTTT

D gene: TRBD1
V gene: TRBV28
clone size: -
J gene: TRBJ2-7
CDR3 protein: CASRTGTSSYEQYF
CDR3 DNA: TGTGCCAGCCGGACAGGGACCTCCTCCTACGAGCAGTACTTC

D gene: -
V gene: TRBV29-1
clone size: -
J gene: TRBJ1-1
CDR3 protein: CSVEVSFGRSTEAFF
CDR3 DNA: TGCAGCGTTGAAGTTTCTTTCGGTCGGTCTACTGAAGCTTTCTTT

D gene: TRBD2
V gene: TRBV4-1
clone size: -
J gene: TRBJ2-7
CDR3 protein: CGGTTQPGGEQYF
CDR3 DNA: TGCGGAGGGACGACGCAGCCCGGGGGGGAGCAGTACTTC

D gene: -
V gene: TRBV11-2
clone size: -
J gene: TRBJ2-7
CDR3 protein: CASSFGWEQPEQYF
CDR3 DNA: TGTGCCAGCAGCTTCGGGTGGGAGCAACCCGAGCAGTACTTC

D gene: TRBD2
V gene: TRBV5-1
clone size: -
J gene: TRBJ2-3
CDR3 protein: CASSLTTSGNPGDTQYF
CDR3 DNA: TGCGCCAGCAGCTTGACGACTAGCGGGAACCCGGGGGATACGCAGTATTTT

D gene: TRBD2
V gene: TRBV30
clone size: -
J gene: TRBJ2-5
CDR3 protein: CACRGGGETQYF
CDR3 DNA: TGTGCCTGCCGGGGCGGGGGGGAGACCCAGTACTTC